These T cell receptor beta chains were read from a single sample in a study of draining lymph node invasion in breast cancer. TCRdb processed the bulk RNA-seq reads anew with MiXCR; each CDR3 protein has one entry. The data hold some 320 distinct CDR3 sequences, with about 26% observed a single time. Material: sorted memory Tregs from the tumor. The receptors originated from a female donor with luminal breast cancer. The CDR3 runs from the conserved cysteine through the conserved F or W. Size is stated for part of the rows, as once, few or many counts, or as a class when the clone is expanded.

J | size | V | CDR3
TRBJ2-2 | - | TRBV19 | CASSPGLVVTGELFF
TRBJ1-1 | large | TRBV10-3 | CAISSRGDTEAFF
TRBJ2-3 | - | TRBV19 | CASSGRLTGTDTQYF
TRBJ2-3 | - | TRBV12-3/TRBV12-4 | CASSSLSTGRPDTQYF
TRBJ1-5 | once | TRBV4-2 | CASSQEGSENSNQPQHF
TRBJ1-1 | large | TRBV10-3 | CAISDGGTEAFF
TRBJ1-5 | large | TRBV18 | CASSPTSSNQPQHF
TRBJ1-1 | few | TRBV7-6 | CASSLGVGHPEAFF
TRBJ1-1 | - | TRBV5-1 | CASRLDKNTEAFF
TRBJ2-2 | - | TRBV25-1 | CASSEGGSGELFF
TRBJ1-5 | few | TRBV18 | CASSPQSSHQPQHF
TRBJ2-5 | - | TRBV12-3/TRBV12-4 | CASSLAGTGKETQYF
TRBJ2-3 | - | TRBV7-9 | CASSFTGGGADTQYF
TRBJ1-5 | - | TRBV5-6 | CASSLRVRNQPQHF
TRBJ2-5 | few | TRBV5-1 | CASSFGAGGPQETQYF
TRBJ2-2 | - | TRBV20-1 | CSARSIPGEGALGELFF
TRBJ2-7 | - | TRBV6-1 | CASSAPRQGGRYEQYF
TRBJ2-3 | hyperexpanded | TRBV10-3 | CAISGTSSNTQYF
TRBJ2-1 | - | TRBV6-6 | CASSSVLAGGPNEQFF
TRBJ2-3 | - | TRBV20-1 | CSARGLGGGAQYF
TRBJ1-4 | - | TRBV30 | CAWNRGVRATNEKLFF
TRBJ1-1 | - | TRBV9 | CASSVWDRNTEAFF
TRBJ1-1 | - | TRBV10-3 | CAISGIRATEALF
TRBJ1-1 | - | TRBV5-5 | CASTTGGLTEAFF
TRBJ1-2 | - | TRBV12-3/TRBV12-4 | CASSTQGFEDGYTF
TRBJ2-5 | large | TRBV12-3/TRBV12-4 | CASSLAGTGEETQYF
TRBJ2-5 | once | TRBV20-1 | CSGEDQETQYF